This TCR beta chain stems from a study of T cell responses to AZD1222 COVID-19 vaccine. Libraries were prepared by immunoSEQ multiplex PCR; TCRdb keeps only in-frame clonotypes and omits some of them. The sample yields over 100,000 clones, about nine tenths seen once. This CDR3 is 16 amino acids long. Study results and limitations: White British donors predominated, females outnumbered males, and clonal diversity was possibly underestimated. Spike-specific TCR depth and breadth grew after two AZD1222 doses. Baseline antibody screening turned up just a handful of seropositive AZD1222 recipients.

Only one count was recorded for this clone. The target antigen is unknown. Sequencing was performed on peripheral blood, taken on day 0 of AZD1222 vaccination. The origin of this receptor is an adult in good health. J is TRBJ2-7 and V is TRBV21-1; the table's D call TRBD1 went unverified against the DNA. TRBV21-1 constitutes a pseudogene. DNA for the CDR3: TGTGCCAGCAGCAAACGGGGGCCGACAGGGCTCTACGAGCAGTACTTC. Protein product: CASSKRGPTGLYEQYF.